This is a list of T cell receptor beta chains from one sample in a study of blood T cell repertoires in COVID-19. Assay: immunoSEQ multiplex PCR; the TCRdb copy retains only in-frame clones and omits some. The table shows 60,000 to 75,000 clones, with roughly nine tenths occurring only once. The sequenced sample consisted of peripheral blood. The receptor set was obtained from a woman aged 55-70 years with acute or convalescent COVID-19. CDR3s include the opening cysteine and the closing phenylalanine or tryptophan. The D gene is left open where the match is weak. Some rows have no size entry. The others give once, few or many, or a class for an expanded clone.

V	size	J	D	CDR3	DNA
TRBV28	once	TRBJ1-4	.	CASSLRGEGELFF	TGTGCCAGCAGTTTGAGGGGGGAGGGAGAACTGTTTTTT
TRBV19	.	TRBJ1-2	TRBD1	CASSPDRADGYTF	TGTGCCAGTAGTCCTGACAGGGCGGACGGCTACACCTTC
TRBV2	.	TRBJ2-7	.	CASSRLRIEQYF	TGTGCCAGCAGCCGTCTACGAATCGAGCAGTACTTC
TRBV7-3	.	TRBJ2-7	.	CASSDTGPRTEQYF	TGTGCCAGCAGCGACACAGGGCCCCGGACCGAGCAGTACTTC
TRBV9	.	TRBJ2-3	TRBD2	CASSEAGGQDTQYF	TGTGCCAGCAGCGAGGCGGGGGGCCAAGATACGCAGTATTTT
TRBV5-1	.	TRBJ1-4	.	CASSVSQGKGKLFF	TGCGCCAGCAGCGTTAGCCAGGGGAAAGGGAAACTGTTTTTT
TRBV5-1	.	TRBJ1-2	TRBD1	CASSFDRGSYTF	TGCGCCAGCAGCTTTGACAGGGGGAGCTACACCTTC
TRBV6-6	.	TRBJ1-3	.	CASSYSQVLSGNTIYF	TGTGCCAGCAGTTACTCGCAGGTACTCTCTGGAAACACCATATATTTT
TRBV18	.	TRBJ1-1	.	CASSPSSPPEAFF	TGTGCCAGCTCACCCTCTTCCCCCCCTGAAGCTTTCTTT
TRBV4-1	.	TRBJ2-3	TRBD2	CASSLGLAGGLYTQYF	TGCGCCAGCAGCTTGGGACTAGCGGGGGGGCTTTATACGCAGTATTTT
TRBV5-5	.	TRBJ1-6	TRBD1	CASSLRFGQDNSPLHF	TGTGCCAGCAGCCTACGGTTCGGACAGGATAATTCACCCCTCCACTTT
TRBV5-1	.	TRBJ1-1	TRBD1	CASSSLQGEAFF	TGCGCCAGCAGCTCCTTACAGGGGGAAGCTTTCTTT
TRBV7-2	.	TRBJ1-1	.	CASHELYTEAFF	TGTGCTTCCCATGAACTTTATACTGAAGCTTTCTTT
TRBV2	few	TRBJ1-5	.	CASSAGANQPQHF	TGTGCCAGCAGCGCAGGGGCCAATCAGCCCCAGCATTTT
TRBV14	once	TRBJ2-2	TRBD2	CASNQASGANTGELFF	TGTGCCAGCAACCAAGCTAGCGGCGCGAACACCGGGGAGCTGTTTTTT
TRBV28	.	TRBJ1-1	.	CASRERVVGAFF	TGTGCCAGCAGAGAGCGGGTTGTAGGAGCTTTCTTT
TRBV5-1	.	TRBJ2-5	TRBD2	CASSAGTSRQTQYF	TGCGCCAGCAGCGCCGGGACTAGCCGGCAGACCCAGTACTTC
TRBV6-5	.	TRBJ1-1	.	CASSYRRGRGSFVAFF	TGTGCCAGCAGTTACCGTCGAGGGCGGGGGTCATTCGTGGCTTTCTTT
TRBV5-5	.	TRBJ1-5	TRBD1	CASSLQGASNQPQHF	TGTGCCAGCAGCTTGCAGGGGGCTAGCAATCAGCCCCAGCATTTT
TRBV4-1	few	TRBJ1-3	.	CASSQWGLEGNTIYF	TGCGCCAGCAGCCAATGGGGGCTGGAAGGAAACACCATATATTTT
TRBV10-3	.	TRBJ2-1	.	CAISETSNPLGNEQFF	TGTGCCATCAGTGAGACTAGCAACCCTCTTGGTAATGAGCAGTTCTTC
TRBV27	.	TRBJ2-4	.	CASSFDRSSNIQYF	TGTGCCAGCAGTTTCGACAGGTCTTCAAACATTCAGTACTTC
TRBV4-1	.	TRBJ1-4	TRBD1	CASSQEYRGTENEKLFF	TGCGCCAGCAGCCAAGAATATAGAGGGACAGAGAATGAAAAACTGTTTTTT
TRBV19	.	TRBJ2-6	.	CASSTTMGSGANVLTF	TGTGCCAGTAGTACGACAATGGGCTCTGGGGCCAACGTCCTGACTTTC
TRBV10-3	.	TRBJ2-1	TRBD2	CAIMGTTYNEQFF	TGTGCCATCATGGGGACTACCTACAATGAGCAGTTCTTC
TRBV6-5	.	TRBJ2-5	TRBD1	CASSYHSGTGKETQYF	TGTGCCAGCAGTTACCACTCCGGGACAGGGAAAGAGACCCAGTACTTC
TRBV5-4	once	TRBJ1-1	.	CASSQRLNTEAFF	TGTGCCAGCAGCCAGCGGCTAAACACTGAAGCTTTCTTT
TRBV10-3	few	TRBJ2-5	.	CAISDQTGTQETQYF	TGTGCCATCAGTGATCAAACAGGGACACAAGAGACCCAGTACTTC
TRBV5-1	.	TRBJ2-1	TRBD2	CASSLGDYNNEQFF	TGCGCCAGCAGCTTGGGGGACTACAACAATGAGCAGTTCTTC
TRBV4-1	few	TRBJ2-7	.	CASSQERSGYGYEQYF	TGCGCCAGCAGCCAAGAAAGGAGCGGATACGGGTACGAGCAGTACTTC
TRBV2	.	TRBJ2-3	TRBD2	CASSEMRGGPTDTQYF	TGTGCCAGCAGTGAAATGCGGGGGGGCCCTACAGATACGCAGTATTTT
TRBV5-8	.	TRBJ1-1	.	CASSPRLGYAGGEAFF	TGTGCCAGCAGCCCCAGATTGGGCTATGCGGGGGGTGAAGCTTTCTTT
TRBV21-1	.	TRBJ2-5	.	CASLSHRENKETQYF	TGTGCCAGCTTGTCCCACCGGGAGAATAAAGAGACCCAGTACTTC
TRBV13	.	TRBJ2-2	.	CASSTGVDPGTGELFF	TGTGCCAGCAGCACAGGCGTGGACCCAGGGACCGGGGAGCTGTTTTTT
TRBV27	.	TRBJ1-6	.	CASSRNNSPLHF	TGTGCCAGCAGCAGGAATAATTCACCCCTCCACTTT
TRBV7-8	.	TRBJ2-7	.	CASSLVGVVDEQYF	TGTGCCAGCAGCTTAGTAGGGGTTGTGGACGAGCAGTACTTC
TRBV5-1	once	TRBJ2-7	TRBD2	CASSLTSGYEQYF	TGCGCCAGCAGCTTAACTAGCGGCTACGAGCAGTACTTC
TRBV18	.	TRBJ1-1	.	CASSPPNGVPEAFF	TGTGCCAGCTCACCACCGAACGGTGTCCCTGAAGCTTTCTTT
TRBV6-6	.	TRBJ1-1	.	CASSFPLLGGTEAFF	TGTGCCAGCAGTTTCCCTCTGCTGGGGGGCACTGAAGCTTTCTTT
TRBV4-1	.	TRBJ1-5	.	CASSQDTGHQPQHF	TGCGCCAGCAGCCAAGATACAGGGCATCAGCCCCAGCATTTT
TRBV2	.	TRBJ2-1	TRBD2	CASSAGLAGDEQFF	TGTGCCAGCAGTGCGGGACTAGCGGGGGACGAGCAGTTCTTC
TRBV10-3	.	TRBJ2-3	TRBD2	CAINPSGAPDTQYF	TGTGCCATCAATCCTAGCGGGGCGCCAGATACGCAGTATTTT
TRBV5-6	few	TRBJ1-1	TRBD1	CASSLGDRGNTEAFF	TGTGCCAGCAGCTTGGGGGACAGGGGGAACACTGAAGCTTTCTTT
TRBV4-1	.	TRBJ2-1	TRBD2	CASSQETSGGLSSYNEQFF	TGCGCCAGCAGCCAAGAAACTAGCGGGGGCTTAAGCTCCTACAATGAGCAGTTCTTC
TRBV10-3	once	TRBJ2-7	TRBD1	CAISEGTEGNEQYF	TGTGCCATCAGTGAGGGGACAGAAGGCAACGAGCAGTACTTC
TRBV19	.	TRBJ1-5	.	CASSIGPHQPQHF	TGTGCCAGTAGTATTGGGCCGCATCAGCCCCAGCATTTT
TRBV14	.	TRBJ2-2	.	CASSRIQGVGELFF	TGTGCCAGCAGCCGTATACAGGGTGTCGGGGAGCTGTTTTTT
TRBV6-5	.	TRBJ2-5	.	CASSYLALAKETQYF	TGTGCCAGCAGTTACCTCGCCCTAGCGAAAGAGACCCAGTACTTC
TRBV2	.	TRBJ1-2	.	CASSEQDYGYTF	TGTGCCAGCAGTGAACAGGACTATGGCTACACCTTC
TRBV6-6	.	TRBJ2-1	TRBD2	CASMRLADSYNEQFF	TGTGCCAGCATGAGGCTAGCGGACTCCTACAATGAGCAGTTCTTC
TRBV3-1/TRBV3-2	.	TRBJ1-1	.	CASGLFGVNTEAFF	TGTGCCAGCGGTCTCTTCGGAGTGAACACTGAAGCTTTCTTT
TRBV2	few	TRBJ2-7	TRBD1	CASRPTGPLEQYF	TGTGCCAGCAGGCCGACAGGGCCCCTCGAGCAGTACTTC
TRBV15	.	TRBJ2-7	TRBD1	CATSPVRDSPYEQYF	TGTGCCACCAGCCCCGTCCGGGACAGTCCCTACGAGCAGTACTTC
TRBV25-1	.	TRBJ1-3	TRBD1	CASSTGVGNTIYF	TGTGCCAGCAGTACAGGGGTAGGAAACACCATATATTTT
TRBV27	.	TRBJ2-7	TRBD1	CASSSTGQPTYEQYF	TGTGCCAGCTCTTCGACGGGACAGCCTACCTACGAGCAGTACTTC
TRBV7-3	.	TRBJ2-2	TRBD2	CASSSHGGGTGELFF	TGTGCCAGCAGCTCACACGGGGGAGGGACCGGGGAGCTGTTTTTT
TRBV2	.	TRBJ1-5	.	CASSAGRLSNQPQHF	TGTGCCAGCAGCGCGGGACGGTTAAGCAATCAGCCCCAGCATTTT